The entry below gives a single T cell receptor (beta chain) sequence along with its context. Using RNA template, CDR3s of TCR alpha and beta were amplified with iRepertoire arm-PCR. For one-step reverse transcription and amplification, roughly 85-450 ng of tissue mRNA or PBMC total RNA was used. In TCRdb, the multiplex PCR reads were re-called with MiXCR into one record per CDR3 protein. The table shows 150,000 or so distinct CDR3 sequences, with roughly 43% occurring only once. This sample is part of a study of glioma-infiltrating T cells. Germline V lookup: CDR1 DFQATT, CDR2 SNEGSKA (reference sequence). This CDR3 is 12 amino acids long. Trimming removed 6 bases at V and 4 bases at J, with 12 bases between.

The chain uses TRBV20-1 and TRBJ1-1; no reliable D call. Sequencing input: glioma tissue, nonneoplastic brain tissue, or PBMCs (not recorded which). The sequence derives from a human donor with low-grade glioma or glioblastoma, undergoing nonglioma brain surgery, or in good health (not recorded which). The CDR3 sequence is CSAPRPTTEAFF. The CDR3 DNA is TGCAGTGCCCCCAGACCGACCACTGAAGCTTTCTTT.